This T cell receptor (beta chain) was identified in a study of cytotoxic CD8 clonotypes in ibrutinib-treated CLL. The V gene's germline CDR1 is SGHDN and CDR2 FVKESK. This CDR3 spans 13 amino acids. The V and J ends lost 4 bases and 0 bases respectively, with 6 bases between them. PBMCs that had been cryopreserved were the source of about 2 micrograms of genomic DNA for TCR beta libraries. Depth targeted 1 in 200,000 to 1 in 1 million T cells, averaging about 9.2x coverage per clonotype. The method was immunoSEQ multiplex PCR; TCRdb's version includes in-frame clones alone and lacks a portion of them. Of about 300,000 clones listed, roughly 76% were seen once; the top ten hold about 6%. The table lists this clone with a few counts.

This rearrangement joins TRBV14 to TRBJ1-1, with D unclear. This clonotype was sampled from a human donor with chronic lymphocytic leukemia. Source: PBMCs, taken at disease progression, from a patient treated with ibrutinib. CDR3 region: CASSRELNTEAFF. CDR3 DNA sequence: TGTGCCAGCAGCCGGGAGCTGAACACTGAAGCTTTCTTT. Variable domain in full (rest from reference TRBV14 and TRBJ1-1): EAGVTQFPSHSVIEKGQTVTLRCDPISGHDNLYWYRRVMGKEIKFLLHFVKESKQDESGMPNNRFLAERTGGTYSTLKVQPAELEDSGVYFCASSRELNTEAFFGQGTRLTVV.